These 24 T cell receptor beta chains were all obtained from the same sample, sequenced in a study of shared clonotypes between healthy human individuals. Data came from immunoSEQ multiplex PCR; TCRdb stores just in-frame clones and leaves some out. The sample records about 600,000 clones, less than 98% being singletons. Sequencing was carried out using naive CD4+ T cells sorted from blood. Stated subset: CD45RA+ positively selected. These TCRs come from a woman aged 30 to 39 in good health.

To note about this clone: The same CDR3 is also encoded by other DNA sequences in this sample. This chain connects TRBV20-1 to TRBJ2-3; 7 bases line up with TRBD1. This CDR3 contains 11 residues. CDR1 and CDR2 (germline): DFQATT, SNEGSKA (reference sequence). V gave up 6 bases and J gave up 4 bases; unmatched junction bases: 1. CDR3 coding DNA: TGCAGTGCAGGGGGCGCAGATACGCAGTATTTT. This codes for CSAGGADTQYF.

The V and J genes are TRBV29-1 and TRBJ1-1; a weak D match, TRBD1 (5 bases). Germline V lookup: CDR1 SQVTM, CDR2 ANQGSEA. The CDR3 is made up of 10 amino acids. V shed 8 bases and J shed 7 bases, with 11 bases lying between them. The CDR3 region is CSTRQNEAFF. CDR3 sequence (DNA): TGCAGCACCCGACAGAATGAAGCTTTCTTT.

This clone appeared a single time. The chain is built from TRBV14 and TRBJ1-4; D gene uncertain. CDR1 is SGHDN, CDR2 FVKESK, per germline. CDR3 length equals 16 residues. Trimming pared 2 bases from V and 0 bases from J, leaving 10 bases between. The CDR3 is CASSQWAHATNEKLFF. CDR3 DNA sequence: TGTGCCAGCAGCCAATGGGCACACGCAACTAATGAAAAACTGTTTTTT.

This chain uses TRBV28 with TRBJ2-2; D is perhaps TRBD1 (5 bases). V was trimmed by 3 bases and J by 0 bases, leaving 14 bases between them. The germline gives CDR1 MDHEN, CDR2 SYDVKM. The CDR3 length is 17 residues. The CDR3 sequence is CASSFGAAATNTGELFF. Written as DNA, the CDR3 is TGTGCCAGCAGTTTTGGGGCAGCCGCCACGAACACCGGGGAGCTGTTTTTT.

V and J are TRBV11-3 and TRBJ2-7, with D possibly matching TRBD1 (5 bases). Trimming pared 0 bases from V and 5 bases from J, leaving 8 bases between. This CDR3 has 13 amino acids. Per germline, CDR1 SGHNT and CDR2 YENEEA. CDR3 DNA sequence: TGTGCCAGCAGCTTAGACAGGGCCCACGAGCAGTACTTC. Translating gives CASSLDRAHEQYF.

The chain recombines TRBV14 with TRBJ2-3; 11 nucleotides agree with TRBD2. Germline CDR1 is SGHDN and CDR2 is FVKESK. V dropped 4 bases and J dropped 3; count of bases not matched to a gene: 3. The CDR3 sequence is 15 residues long. This CDR3 is CASSPTSGRTDTQYF. The CDR3 region has the DNA TGTGCCAGCAGCCCAACTAGCGGGAGAACAGATACGCAGTATTTT.

The chain recombines TRBV7-9 with TRBJ1-4; D unclear. The germline V gene has CDR1 SEHNR and CDR2 FQNEAQ (reference sequence). V gave up 5 bases and J gave up 7 bases, with 17 bases separating them. The CDR3 runs to 15 residues. The CDR3 loop reads CASSLSPWGGEKLFF. The CDR3 nucleotides are TGTGCCAGCAGCCTCTCCCCTTGGGGAGGTGAAAAACTGTTTTTT. The entire variable domain, with the rest obtained from reference TRBV7-9 and TRBJ1-4, is as follows: DTGVSQNPRHKITKRGQNVTFRCDPISEHNRLYWYRQTLGQGPEFLTYFQNEAQLEKSRLLSDRFSAERPKGSFSTLEIQRTEQGDSAMYLCASSLSPWGGEKLFFGSGTQLSVL.

The chain employs TRBV19 and TRBJ2-3, with 7 bases lining up with TRBD1. V shed 4 bases, J shed 2 bases, and the junction held 3 bases outside the gene matches. CDR1 LNHDA and CDR2 SQIVND come from the germline V gene (reference sequence). The CDR3 runs 14 residues. DNA for the CDR3: TGTGCCAGTAGTAGGGGACAGCCCACAGATACGCAGTATTTT. Protein: CASSRGQPTDTQYF. Looking up the rest from reference TRBV19 and TRBJ2-3 gives the full variable domain: DGGITQSPKYLFRKEGQNVTLSCEQNLNHDAMYWYRQDPGQGLRLIYYSQIVNDFQKGDIAEGYSVSREKKESFPLTVTSAQKNPTAFYLCASSRGQPTDTQYFGPGTRLTVL.

V and J are TRBV7-6 and TRBJ1-4, with D uncertain. This CDR3 has 15 amino acids. V lost 5 bases to trimming and J lost 0 bases, with 10 bases between them. CDR1 SGHVS and CDR2 FNYEAQ come from the germline V gene. The CDR3 DNA sequence: TGTGCCAGCAGCAAGCGACGGTCAACTAATGAAAAACTGTTTTTT. It translates to CASSKRRSTNEKLFF.

As regards this clone: At one boundary the junction diverges from the germline segment, which might be a read error. This rearrangement joins TRBV19 to TRBJ2-7; D call uncertain. The length of the CDR3 is 14 residues. CDR1 LNHDA and CDR2 SQIVND come from the germline V gene (reference sequence). The CDR3 nucleotides read TGTGCCAGTAGTAGAGGTGGGTACTCCCACGAGCAGTACTTC. Amino acids: CASSRGGYSHEQYF.

V usage is TRBV29-1 and J usage is TRBJ1-3; possibly TRBD1 for D (6 bases). CDR1 and CDR2 (germline): SQVTM, ANQGSEA. The ends were cut back, 5 bases at V and 4 bases at J, with 18 bases in the middle. This CDR3 is built from 15 residues. The CDR3 spells CSVSRDNGFGNTIYF. CDR3 DNA: TGCAGCGTTTCGCGGGACAACGGATTCGGAAACACCATATATTTT. The full variable domain, with the rest looked up from reference TRBV29-1 and TRBJ1-3, is SAVISQKPSRDICQRGTSLTIQCQVDSQVTMMFWYRQQPGQSLTLIATANQGSEATYESGFVIDKFPISRPNLTFSTLTVSNMSPEDSSIYLCSVSRDNGFGNTIYFGEGSWLTVV.

The rearrangement uses TRBV10-3 and TRBJ1-1, with D tentatively TRBD1 (6 bases). Trimming took off 6 bases at V and 0 bases at J, with 11 bases between the two ends. Germline CDR1 reads ENHRY; CDR2 reads SYGVKD. The CDR3 is 14 amino acids. CDR3 protein: CAIRDRTVNTEAFF. CDR3 nucleotide sequence: TGTGCCATCAGAGACAGGACAGTGAACACTGAAGCTTTCTTT.

The chain combines TRBV28 with TRBJ1-4, with no clear D. Trimming cost V 10 bases and J 8 bases, with 17 bases left between them. CDR3 length equals 13 residues. Germline values: CDR1 MDHEN, CDR2 SYDVKM. In nucleotides, the CDR3 is TGTGCCACAGAATCGGGCCGTACGGAAAAACTGTTTTTT. Translating gives CATESGRTEKLFF.

V gene TRBV30 combines with J gene TRBJ1-5, with TRBD1 as a possible D gene (5 bases). Germline assignment: CDR1 GTSNPN and CDR2 SVGIG (reference sequence). With 7 bases removed from V and 7 bases from J, the gap between germline ends came to 17 bases. The CDR3 has 13 amino acids. The CDR3 loop reads CASRAGPGQPQHF. The DNA of the CDR3 is TGTGCCTCCAGGGCGGGCCCCGGGCAGCCCCAGCATTTT.

The rearrangement joins TRBV6-5 to TRBJ2-2; D perhaps matches TRBD2 (6 bases). V dropped 6 bases and J dropped 3 bases, with 11 bases sitting between them. The CDR3 covers 14 residues. CDR1 is MNHEY, CDR2 SVGAGI, per germline. The CDR3 reads CASRRLAHTGELFF. CDR3 nucleotides: TGTGCCAGCAGAAGGCTAGCGCACACCGGGGAGCTGTTTTTT.

The CDR3 nucleotides are TGCGCCAGCAGCTGGGACAGGGGGCGAGAAAAACTGTTTTTT. It specifies CASSWDRGREKLFF. This chain links TRBV5-1 with TRBJ1-4; 12 bases are a match to TRBD1. CDR3 size: 14 residues. Germline CDR1 is SGHRS and CDR2 is YFSETQ. V lost 3 bases to trimming and J lost 8 bases; unmatched junction nucleotides: 2.

The CDR3: CALSSGAEETQYF. The CDR3 DNA reads as TGTGCCCTCTCTTCAGGGGCAGAAGAGACCCAGTACTTC. The V call is TRBV7-9, the J call TRBJ2-5, with D possibly matching TRBD1 (6 bases). Trimming took 11 bases from V and 3 from J, leaving 16 bases between them. CDR3 length: 13 residues. Germline CDR1 and CDR2: SEHNR and FQNEAQ (reference sequence).

CDR3 in amino acids: CASSLLAGETQYF. The CDR3 coding sequence is TGTGCCAGCAGTTTACTAGCGGGAGAGACCCAGTACTTC. V and J are TRBV6-5 and TRBJ2-5; 9 positions match TRBD2. Per the germline V gene, CDR1 is MNHEY and CDR2 is SVGAGI. This CDR3 region has 13 residues. The J segment lost 4 bases and the V segment lost 4 bases, leaving 1 base of the junction unmatched.

V and J are TRBV19 and TRBJ2-1; 10 bases are a match to TRBD1. The CDR3 runs to 14 residues. Trimming cost V 6 bases and J 4 bases; bases outside gene matches: 3. Germline CDR1 and CDR2: LNHDA and SQIVND (reference sequence). The CDR3 spells CASRGQGFYNEQFF. The CDR3 DNA reads as TGTGCCAGTAGGGGACAGGGGTTTTACAATGAGCAGTTCTTC.

V usage is TRBV4-2 and J usage is TRBJ2-1, with 11 bases fitting TRBD2. Germline CDR1 reads LGHNA; CDR2 reads YNFKEQ. The CDR3 is 16 residues long. V shed 2 bases, J shed 7 bases, and the junction held 7 bases outside the gene matches. The DNA for the CDR3 is TGTGCCAGCAGCCAAACACTAGCGGGAGAGGGAAATGAGCAGTTCTTC. This sequence encodes CASSQTLAGEGNEQFF.

The chain uses TRBV6-5 and TRBJ2-7, with D tentatively TRBD2 (7 bases). CDR1 and CDR2 from the germline V gene are MNHEY and SVGAGI. This CDR3 region has 12 residues. Trimming pared 8 bases from V and 4 bases from J, leaving 12 bases between. The CDR3 region is CASQGRGYEQYF. CDR3 DNA: TGTGCCAGCCAAGGGAGGGGGTACGAGCAGTACTTC.

The V call is TRBV4-2, the J call TRBJ2-7, with 7 bases lining up with TRBD2. The CDR3 length is 15 residues. From germline, CDR1 is LGHNA and CDR2 YNFKEQ. Trimming took 1 base from V and 5 from J; bases not matched to a gene: 8. Here the CDR3 reads CASSQVHKGRDEQYF. The CDR3 coding sequence is TGTGCCAGCAGCCAAGTCCATAAGGGGAGGGACGAGCAGTACTTC.

The chain recombines TRBV11-3 with TRBJ2-2; the match to TRBD2 covers 14 bases. The CDR3 length is 16 residues. Germline V lookup: CDR1 SGHNT, CDR2 YENEEA. The V and J ends lost 5 bases and 9 bases, in that order; junction bases with no gene match: 8. The CDR3 DNA sequence: TGTGCCAGCAGCCCCAGACTAGCGGGAGGGCCTCGGGAGCTGTTTTTT. Its translation is CASSPRLAGGPRELFF.

The chain joins TRBV6-5 to TRBJ1-1, with D uncertain. V was cut by 5 bases and J by 5 bases, with 9 bases left in between. The CDR3 runs to 12 residues. Germline-derived CDR1 and CDR2 are MNHEY and SVGAGI. CDR3 in DNA: TGTGCCAGCAGTCACGGAAGGACTGAAGCTTTCTTT. Translated: CASSHGRTEAFF.